This T cell receptor beta chain was found in a study of response to subunit inactivated influenza vaccine. Findings and caveats of the study: The authors proposed limited new T cell recruitment per seasonal influenza vaccination.

Trimming cost V 7 bases and J 9 bases; bases outside gene matches: 5. Germline V gene lookup returns CDR1 ENHRY and CDR2 SYGVKD. This CDR3 has 13 amino acids. TCRdb re-called the RT-PCR reads with MiXCR, one entry per CDR3 protein. This table holds hundreds of thousands of distinct CDR3 sequences, around 18% found once. Details on this clonotype: What it recognizes is unknown.

Sequencing was performed on PBMCs from blood, taken 5 days after vaccination. The gene calls are TRBV10-3 and TRBJ1-6; 8 nucleotides agree with TRBD1. The TCR was taken from a man in his forties or fifties who received an inactivated influenza vaccine. CDR3: CAINDRGTSPLHF. The DNA for the CDR3 is TGTGCCATCAATGACAGGGGAACTTCACCCCTCCACTTT.